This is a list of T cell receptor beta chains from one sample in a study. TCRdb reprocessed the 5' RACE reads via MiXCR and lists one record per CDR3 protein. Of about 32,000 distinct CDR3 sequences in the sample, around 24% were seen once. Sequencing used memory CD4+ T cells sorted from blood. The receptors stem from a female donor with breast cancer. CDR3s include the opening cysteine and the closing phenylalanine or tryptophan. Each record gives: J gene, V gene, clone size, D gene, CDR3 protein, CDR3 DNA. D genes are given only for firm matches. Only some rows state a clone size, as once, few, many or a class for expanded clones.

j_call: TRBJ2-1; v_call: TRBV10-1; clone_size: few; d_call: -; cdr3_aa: CASSEGLFDEQFF; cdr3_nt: TGCGCCAGCAGTGAGGGCCTTTTCGATGAGCAGTTCTTC
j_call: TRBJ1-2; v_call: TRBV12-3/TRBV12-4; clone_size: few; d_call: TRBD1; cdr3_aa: CASSLTGNWYGYTF; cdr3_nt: TGTGCCAGCAGTTTGACAGGGAACTGGTATGGCTACACCTTC
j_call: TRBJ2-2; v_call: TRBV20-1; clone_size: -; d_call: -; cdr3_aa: CSARVGWTGNGGGLFF; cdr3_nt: TGCAGTGCTAGAGTCGGGTGGACAGGGAACGGCGGGGGGCTGTTTTTT
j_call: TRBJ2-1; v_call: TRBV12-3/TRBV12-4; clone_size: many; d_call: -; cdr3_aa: CASSPTLEGGYNEQFF; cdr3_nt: TGTGCCAGCAGTCCTACGCTAGAAGGCGGATACAATGAGCAGTTCTTC
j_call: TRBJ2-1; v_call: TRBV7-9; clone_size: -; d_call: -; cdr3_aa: CASSLVRDEASF; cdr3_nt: TGTGCCAGCAGCTTAGTCCGGGACGAGGCGTCCTTC
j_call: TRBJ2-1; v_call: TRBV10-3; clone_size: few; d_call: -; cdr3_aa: CATWDGDYHNEQFF; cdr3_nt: TGTGCCACCTGGGACGGGGATTACCACAATGAGCAGTTCTTC
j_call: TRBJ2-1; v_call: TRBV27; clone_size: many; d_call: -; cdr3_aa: CAASLSSYNEQFF; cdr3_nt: TGTGCCGCAAGTCTCTCCTCATACAATGAGCAGTTCTTC
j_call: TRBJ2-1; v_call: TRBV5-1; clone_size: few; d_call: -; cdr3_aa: CASSLGISYNEQFF; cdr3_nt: TGCGCCAGCAGCTTGGGTATCTCCTACAATGAGCAGTTCTTC
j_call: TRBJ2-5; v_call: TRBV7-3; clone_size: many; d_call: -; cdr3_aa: CASSLLGARSETQYF; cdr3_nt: TGTGCCAGCAGCTTACTGGGGGCCAGATCGGAGACCCAGTACTTC
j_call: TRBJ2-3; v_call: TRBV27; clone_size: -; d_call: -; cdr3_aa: CASSPTRIDTQYF; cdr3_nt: TGTGCCAGCAGTCCAACAAGAATAGATACGCAGTATTTT
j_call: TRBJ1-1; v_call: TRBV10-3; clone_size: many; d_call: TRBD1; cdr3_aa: CAIKRQGKTWDPNEAFF; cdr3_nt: TGTGCCATCAAGAGACAGGGCAAGACCTGGGACCCTAACGAAGCTTTCTTT
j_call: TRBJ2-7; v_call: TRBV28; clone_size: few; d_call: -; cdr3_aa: CASRYSAGNEQYF; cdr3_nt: TGTGCCAGCAGATACTCTGCGGGCAACGAGCAGTACTTC
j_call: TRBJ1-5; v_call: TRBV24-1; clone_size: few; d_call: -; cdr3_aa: CATSDFWGQPQHF; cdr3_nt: TGTGCCACCAGTGATTTCTGGGGCCAGCCCCAGCATTTT
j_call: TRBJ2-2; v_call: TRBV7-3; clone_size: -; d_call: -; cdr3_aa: CASSLGPVNTGELFF; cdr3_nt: TGTGCCAGCAGCTTAGGTCCGGTTAACACCGGGGAGCTGTTTTTT
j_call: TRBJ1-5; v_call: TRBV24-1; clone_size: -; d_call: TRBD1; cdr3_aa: CATSEPGQGNQPQHF; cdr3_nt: TGTGCCACCAGTGAACCGGGACAGGGCAATCAGCCCCAGCATTTT
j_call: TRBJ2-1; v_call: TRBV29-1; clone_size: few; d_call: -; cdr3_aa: CSVMSDDEQFF; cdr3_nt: TGCAGCGTTATGAGTGACGATGAGCAGTTCTTC
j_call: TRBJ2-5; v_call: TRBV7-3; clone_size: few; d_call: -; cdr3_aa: CASSPWGGTETQYF; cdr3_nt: TGTGCCAGCAGCCCGTGGGGCGGGACAGAGACCCAGTACTTC
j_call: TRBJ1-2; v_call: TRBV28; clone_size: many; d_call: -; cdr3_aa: CASTDGIVYGYTF; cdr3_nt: TGTGCCAGCACTGACGGGATTGTCTATGGCTACACCTTC
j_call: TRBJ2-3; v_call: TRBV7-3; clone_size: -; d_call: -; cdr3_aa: CASSLRATTDTQYF; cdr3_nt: TGTGCCAGCAGCTTAAGAGCGACAACAGATACGCAGTATTTT
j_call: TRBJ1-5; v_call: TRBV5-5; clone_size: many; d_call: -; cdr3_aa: CASSLAVTPGRPQHF; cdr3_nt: TGTGCCAGCAGCTTGGCTGTCACTCCGGGACGTCCCCAGCATTTT
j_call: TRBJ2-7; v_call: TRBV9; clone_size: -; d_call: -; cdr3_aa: CASSVAGTSYEQYF; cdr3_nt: TGTGCCAGCAGCGTAGCGGGGACATCCTACGAGCAGTACTTC
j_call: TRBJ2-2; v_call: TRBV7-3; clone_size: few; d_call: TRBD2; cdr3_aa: CASSFSGGLVSTGELFF; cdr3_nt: TGTGCCAGCAGTTTCAGCGGGGGCCTTGTAAGCACCGGGGAGCTGTTTTTT
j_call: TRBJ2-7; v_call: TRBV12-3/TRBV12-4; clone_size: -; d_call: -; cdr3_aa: CASSLAGEQYF; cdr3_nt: TGTGCCAGCAGTTTAGCGGGCGAGCAGTACTTC
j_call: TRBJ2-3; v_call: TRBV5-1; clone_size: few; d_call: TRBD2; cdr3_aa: CASSLGTSGGTADTQYF; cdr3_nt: TGCGCCAGCAGCTTAGGGACTAGCGGGGGGACCGCAGATACGCAGTATTTT
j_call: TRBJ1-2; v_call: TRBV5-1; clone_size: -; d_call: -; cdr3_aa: CASSLGLGREGGGYTF; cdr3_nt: TGCGCCAGCAGCTTGGGCCTTGGCCGGGAAGGCGGCGGCTACACCTTC
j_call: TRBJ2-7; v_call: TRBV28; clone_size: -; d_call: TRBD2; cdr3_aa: CASSSRTSGAHEQYF; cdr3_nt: TGTGCCAGCAGTTCGAGGACTAGCGGGGCCCACGAGCAGTACTTC
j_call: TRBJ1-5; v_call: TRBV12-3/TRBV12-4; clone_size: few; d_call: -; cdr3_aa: CASSSGTNQPQHF; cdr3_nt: TGTGCCAGCAGCTCCGGGACTAATCAGCCCCAGCATTTT
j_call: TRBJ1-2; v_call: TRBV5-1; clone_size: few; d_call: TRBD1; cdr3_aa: CASSSGDSLYGYTF; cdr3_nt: TGCGCCAGCAGCTCAGGGGACAGTCTATATGGCTACACCTTC
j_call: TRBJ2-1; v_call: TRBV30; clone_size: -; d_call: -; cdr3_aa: CAWSSSELYYNEQFF; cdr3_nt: TGTGCCTGGTCTTCTTCAGAGCTCTACTACAATGAGCAGTTCTTC
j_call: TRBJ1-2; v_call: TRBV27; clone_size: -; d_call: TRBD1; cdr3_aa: CTSSLGQGARGYTF; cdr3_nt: TGTACCAGCAGTTTGGGGCAGGGGGCGAGGGGCTACACCTTC
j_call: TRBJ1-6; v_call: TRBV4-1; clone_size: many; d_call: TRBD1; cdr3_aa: CASSSGQGDSPLHF; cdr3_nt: TGCGCCAGCAGCTCGGGACAGGGTGATTCACCCCTCCACTTT
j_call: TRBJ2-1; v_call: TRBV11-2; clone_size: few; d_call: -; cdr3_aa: CASSLAPRSPSF; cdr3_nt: TGTGCCAGCAGCTTAGCCCCAAGAAGCCCCTCCTTC
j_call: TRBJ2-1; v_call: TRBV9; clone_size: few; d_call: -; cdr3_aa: CASSRRDSYNEQFF; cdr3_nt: TGTGCCAGCAGCCGGCGGGACAGCTACAATGAGCAGTTCTTC
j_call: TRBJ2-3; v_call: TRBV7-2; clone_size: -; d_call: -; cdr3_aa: CASSYPGVGTDTQYF; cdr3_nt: TGTGCCAGCAGCTACCCAGGGGTAGGCACAGATACGCAGTATTTT
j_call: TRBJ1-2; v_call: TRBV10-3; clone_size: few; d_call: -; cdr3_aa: CAISESEGNYGYTF; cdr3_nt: TGTGCCATCAGTGAGTCGGAGGGAAACTATGGCTACACCTTC
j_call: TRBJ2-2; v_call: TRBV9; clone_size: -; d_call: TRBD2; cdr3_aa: CASSVGLASSTGELFF; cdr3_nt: TGTGCCAGCAGCGTAGGACTAGCTTCTAGCACCGGGGAGCTGTTTTTT
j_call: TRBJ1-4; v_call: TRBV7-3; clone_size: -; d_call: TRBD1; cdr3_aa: CASSLKQGNEKLFF; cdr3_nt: TGTGCCAGCAGCTTAAAACAGGGGAATGAAAAACTGTTTTTT
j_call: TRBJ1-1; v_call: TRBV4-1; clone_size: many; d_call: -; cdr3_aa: CASSRSLDTEAFF; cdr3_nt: TGCGCCAGCAGCCGCAGCCTGGACACTGAAGCTTTCTTT
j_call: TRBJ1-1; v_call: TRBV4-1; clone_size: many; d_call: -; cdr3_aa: CASSLYAERAFF; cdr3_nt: TGCGCCAGCAGCCTATACGCCGAGCGAGCTTTCTTT
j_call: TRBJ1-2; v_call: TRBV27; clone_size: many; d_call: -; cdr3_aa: CASSFNREAYGYTF; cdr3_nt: TGTGCCAGCAGTTTTAACAGGGAGGCCTATGGCTACACCTTC
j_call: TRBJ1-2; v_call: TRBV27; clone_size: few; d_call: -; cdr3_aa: CASNPPGLPQTYGYTF; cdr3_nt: TGTGCCAGCAATCCACCGGGACTCCCCCAAACCTATGGCTACACCTTC
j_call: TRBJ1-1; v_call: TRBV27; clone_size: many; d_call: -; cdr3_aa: CASSEGVEAFF; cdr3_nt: TGTGCCAGCAGTGAAGGCGTTGAAGCTTTCTTT
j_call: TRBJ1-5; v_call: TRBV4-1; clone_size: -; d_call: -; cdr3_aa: CASSQGVDQPQHF; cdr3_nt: TGCGCCAGCAGCCAAGGGGTAGATCAGCCCCAGCATTTT
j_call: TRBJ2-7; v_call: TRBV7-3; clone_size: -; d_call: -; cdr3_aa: CASSAATLEQYF; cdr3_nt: TGTGCCAGCAGCGCCGCCACGTTAGAGCAGTACTTC
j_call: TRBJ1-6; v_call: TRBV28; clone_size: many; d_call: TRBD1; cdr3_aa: CASSLSFGVRTGGLNSPLHF; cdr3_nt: TGTGCCAGCAGTTTGTCTTTTGGCGTCAGGACAGGGGGTCTAAATTCACCCCTCCACTTT
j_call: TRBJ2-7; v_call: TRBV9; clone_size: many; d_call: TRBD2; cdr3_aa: CASSVASGNYEQYF; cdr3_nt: TGTGCCAGCAGCGTAGCTAGCGGGAACTACGAGCAGTACTTC
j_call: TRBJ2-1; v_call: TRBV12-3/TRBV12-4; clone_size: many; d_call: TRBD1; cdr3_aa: CASSPGQGRFSYNEQFF; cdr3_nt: TGTGCCAGCAGTCCAGGACAGGGTCGATTCTCCTACAATGAGCAGTTCTTC
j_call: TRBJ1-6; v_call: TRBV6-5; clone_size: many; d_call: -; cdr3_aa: CASSPWGGSRATDSPLHF; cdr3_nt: TGTGCCAGCAGTCCCTGGGGGGGATCGCGCGCAACTGATTCACCCCTCCACTTT
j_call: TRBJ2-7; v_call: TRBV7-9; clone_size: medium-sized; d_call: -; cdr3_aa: CASSFRGDEQYF; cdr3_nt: TGTGCCAGCAGCTTCAGGGGAGACGAGCAGTACTTC
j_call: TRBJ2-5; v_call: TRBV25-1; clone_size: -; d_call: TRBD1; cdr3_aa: CASSELYLGTGGQETQYF; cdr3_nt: TGTGCCAGCAGTGAATTATATCTCGGGACAGGGGGTCAAGAGACCCAGTACTTC
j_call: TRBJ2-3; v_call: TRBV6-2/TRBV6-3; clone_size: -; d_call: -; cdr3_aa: CASSPAYTDTQYF; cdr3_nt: TGTGCCAGCAGCCCAGCCTACACAGATACGCAGTATTTT
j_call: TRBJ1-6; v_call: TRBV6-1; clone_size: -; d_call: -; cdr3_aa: CASSDHKYQGVGYNSPLHF; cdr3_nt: TGTGCCAGCAGTGATCATAAATACCAGGGTGTCGGGTATAATTCACCCCTCCACTTT
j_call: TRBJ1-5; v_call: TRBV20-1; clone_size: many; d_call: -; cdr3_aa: CSAQAPLGNQPQHF; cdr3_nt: TGCAGTGCCCAGGCACCCCTGGGCAATCAGCCCCAGCATTTT
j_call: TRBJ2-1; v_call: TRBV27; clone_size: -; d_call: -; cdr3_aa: CASSLLQGEQFF; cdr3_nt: TGTGCCAGCAGTTTACTGCAGGGTGAGCAGTTCTTC
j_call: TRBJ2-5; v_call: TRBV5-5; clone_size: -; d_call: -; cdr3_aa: CASSLGSSEETQYF; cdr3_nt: TGTGCCAGCAGCTTGGGATCCTCCGAAGAGACCCAGTACTTC
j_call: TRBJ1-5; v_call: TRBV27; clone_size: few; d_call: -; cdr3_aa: CASSLGPGLNQPQHF; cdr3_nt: TGTGCCAGCAGTTTAGGCCCAGGGCTCAATCAGCCCCAGCATTTT
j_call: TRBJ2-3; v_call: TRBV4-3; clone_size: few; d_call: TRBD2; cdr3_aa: CASSQEREVVTDTQYF; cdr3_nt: TGCGCCAGCAGCCAGGAGCGGGAGGTCGTAACAGATACGCAGTATTTT
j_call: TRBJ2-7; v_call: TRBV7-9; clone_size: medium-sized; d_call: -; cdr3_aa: CASSHRYSYEQYF; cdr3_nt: TGTGCCAGCAGCCACCGATACTCCTACGAGCAGTACTTC
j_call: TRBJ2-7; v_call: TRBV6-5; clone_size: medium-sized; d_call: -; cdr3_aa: CASSYSSPYEQYF; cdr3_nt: TGTGCCAGCAGTTACTCTTCGCCCTACGAGCAGTACTTC